What follows are 20 T cell receptor beta chains derived from one specimen sequenced in a study of T cell changes during pregnancy in multiple sclerosis. Profiled with immunoSEQ multiplex PCR; TCRdb holds only in-frame clones, not every one. The sample has 40,000 to 45,000 clones, 80% to 95% seen once; the top ten hold around 0.52%. Material: CD4+ T cells from peripheral blood mononuclear cells, obtained in the third trimester of pregnancy. These receptor sequences come from a female donor with multiple sclerosis, enrolled in a pregnancy study.

This clone was recorded only once. The chain has TRBV28 and TRBJ1-1; D is undetermined. The CDR3 sequence is 13 residues long. Germline CDR1 and CDR2: MDHEN and SYDVKM. Trimming removed 7 bases at V and 8 bases at J, with 17 bases between. The CDR3 DNA follows: TGTGCCAGCACCCGATCCCCTAAAATAGAAGCTTTCTTT. Protein: CASTRSPKIEAFF.

CDR3 sequence reads: CASSRTQGNEKLFF. CDR3 DNA: TGTGCCAGCAGTAGGACACAGGGTAATGAAAAACTGTTTTTT. This chain joins TRBV6-5 and TRBJ1-4; D is possibly TRBD1 (6 bases). The CDR3 consists of 14 residues. Trimming shortened V by 5 bases and J by 4 bases, and 11 bases separated the two germline ends. CDR1 and CDR2 (germline): MNHEY, SVGAGI.

The J gene is TRBJ2-3, the V gene TRBV29-1, with no clear D. The CDR3 length is 10 residues. Trimming cost V 8 bases and J 6 bases, with 9 bases left between them. The germline CDR1 and CDR2 sequences are SQVTM and ANQGSEA. This CDR3 reads CSIFQDTQYF. The CDR3, as DNA: TGCAGCATCTTCCAGGATACGCAGTATTTT.

This clone was recorded once. The chain has TRBV6-5 and TRBJ2-7, with TRBD1 matching 7 bases. CDR3 length equals 14 residues. Trimming took 5 bases from V and 2 from J; bases not matched to a gene: 6. Germline lookup yields CDR1 MNHEY and CDR2 SVGAGI. CDR3 residues: CASSPGQNTYEQYF. The CDR3 nucleotides read TGTGCCAGCAGTCCGGGACAGAATACCTACGAGCAGTACTTC.

The gene calls are TRBV7-8 and TRBJ2-7; D may be TRBD2 (5 bases). The ends were cut back, 4 bases at V and 4 bases at J, with 14 bases in the middle. This CDR3 is built from 14 residues. Germline V lookup: CDR1 SGHVS, CDR2 FQNEAQ. CDR3 sequence: CASSSWTLSYEQYF. CDR3 coding DNA: TGTGCCAGCAGCTCCTGGACTCTTTCATACGAGCAGTACTTC.

The chain is built from TRBV6-6 and TRBJ2-2, with D possibly matching TRBD2 (6 bases). Germline CDR1 and CDR2: MNHNY and SVGAGI (reference sequence). V was cut by 6 bases and J by 6 bases, with 11 bases left in between. This CDR3 contains 13 residues. The CDR3 nucleotides read TGTGCCAGCAGCACCCTAGCGCCCGGGGAGCTGTTTTTT. This encodes CASSTLAPGELFF.

V usage is TRBV12-5 and J usage is TRBJ1-1; 9 bases agree with TRBD1. Per the germline V gene, CDR1 is LGHNT and CDR2 is FRNRAP. Unmatched junction bases numbered 12, after V lost 0 bases and J lost 4 bases. CDR3 length: 18 residues. The CDR3 nucleotides are TGTGCTAGTGGTTTGGTAACCGGGACAGGGATGGAGGGCACTGAAGCTTTCTTT. It specifies CASGLVTGTGMEGTEAFF. Together with reference TRBV12-5 and TRBJ1-1, the CDR3 gives the full variable domain: DARVTQTPRHKVTEMGQEVTMRCQPILGHNTVFWYRQTMMQGLELLAYFRNRAPLDDSGMPKDRFSAEMPDATLATLKIQPSEPRDSAVYFCASGLVTGTGMEGTEAFFGQGTRLTVV.

The chain combines TRBV18 with TRBJ1-1; no clear D. CDR3 length: 14 amino acids. Germline V gives CDR1 KGHSH, CDR2 LQKENI. Trimming shortened V by 0 bases and J by 4 bases, and 9 bases separated the two germline ends. The CDR3 DNA reads TGTGCCAGCTCACCACCGACAACAATCACTGAAGCTTTCTTT. Translated, it gives CASSPPTTITEAFF.

The V and J genes are TRBV2 and TRBJ1-2; 7 positions match TRBD1. The CDR3 is made up of 13 amino acids. Per germline, CDR1 SNHLY and CDR2 FYNNEI. Trimming at V came to 7 bases and at J to 6 bases, leaving 8 bases not matched to a gene. CDR3 amino acids: CASTGTVVNGYTF. The CDR3 DNA reads as TGTGCCAGCACCGGGACAGTCGTAAATGGCTACACCTTC. The full variable domain, its missing parts supplied by reference TRBV2 and TRBJ1-2, is EPEVTQTPSHQVTQMGQEVILRCVPISNHLYFYWYRQILGQKVEFLVSFYNNEISEKSEIFDDQFSVERPDGSNFTLKIRSTKLEDSAMYFCASTGTVVNGYTFGSGTRLTVV.

The chain joins TRBV9 to TRBJ2-1, with a weak D call TRBD2 (5 bases). Germline V gene data show CDR1 as SGDLS and CDR2 as YYNGEE. This CDR3 comprises 15 residues. Trimming cost V 4 bases and J 3 bases, with 14 bases left between them. The CDR3: CASSTASYGYNEQFF. The CDR3 bases are TGTGCCAGCAGCACAGCTAGCTACGGCTACAATGAGCAGTTCTTC.

The chain is built from TRBV9 and TRBJ2-5; a possible D gene is TRBD1 (5 bases). The CDR3 covers 14 residues. Germline V gives CDR1 SGDLS, CDR2 YYNGEE. Trimming stripped 6 bases from V and 2 bases from J, with 14 bases between. In DNA, the CDR3 is TGTGCCAGCACAGGGTTTCGGTGGCAAGAGACCCAGTACTTC. This codes for CASTGFRWQETQYF.

The rearrangement joins TRBV11-3 to TRBJ2-6; 9 positions agree with TRBD2. The CDR3 extends over 16 amino acids. The germline V gene has CDR1 SGHNT and CDR2 YENEEA. V trimming: 5 bases; J trimming: 1 base; junction bases outside the gene matches: 3. CDR3 residues: CASSTRGGSGANVLTF. In DNA form, the CDR3 reads TGTGCCAGCAGCACGCGGGGGGGGTCTGGGGCCAACGTCCTGACTTTC.

The rearrangement joins TRBV7-2 to TRBJ2-2; 9 nucleotides line up with TRBD1. The trim removed 4 bases at V and 5 bases at J, leaving 11 bases unmatched. CDR1 is SGHTA, CDR2 FQGNSA, per germline. The CDR3 contains 17 residues. The CDR3 loop reads CASSSRRTGETTGELFF. The CDR3 DNA follows: TGTGCCAGCAGCTCCCGGAGGACAGGGGAGACGACCGGGGAGCTGTTTTTT.

There are a few counts of this clone. J is TRBJ2-7 and V is TRBV7-9, with 7 bases that match TRBD2. This CDR3 is built from 14 residues. Trimming cost V 5 bases and J 5 bases; bases outside gene matches: 9. Germline V gene lookup returns CDR1 SEHNR and CDR2 FQNEAQ (reference sequence). Here the CDR3 reads CASSPYGLVHEQYF. CDR3 nucleotide sequence: TGTGCCAGCAGCCCTTACGGACTAGTCCACGAGCAGTACTTC.

The chain links TRBV28 to TRBJ1-1; D may be TRBD1 (5 bases). CDR1 and CDR2 (germline): MDHEN, SYDVKM. This CDR3 has 14 residues. V shed 3 bases and J shed 3 bases, with 11 bases lying between them. DNA of the CDR3: TGTGCCAGCAGTTTCGGGGGTTCGTACACTGAAGCTTTCTTT. This translates into CASSFGGSYTEAFF.

The chain uses TRBV5-4 and TRBJ2-3; 12 nucleotides match TRBD2. This CDR3 comprises 20 residues. In germline, CDR1 is SGHNT, CDR2 YYREEE (reference sequence). V trimming: 1 base; J trimming: 0 bases; junction bases outside the gene matches: 12. The CDR3 spells CASSLFWATSGSASTDTQYF. Written as DNA, the CDR3 is TGTGCCAGCAGCTTGTTCTGGGCGACTAGCGGGAGTGCTAGCACAGATACGCAGTATTTT. Combining the CDR3 with reference TRBV5-4 and TRBJ2-3 gives the whole variable domain ETGVTQSPTHLIKTRGQQVTLRCSSQSGHNTVSWYQQALGQGPQFIFQYYREEENGRGNFPPRFSGLQFPNYSSELNVNALELDDSALYLCASSLFWATSGSASTDTQYFGPGTRLTVL.

V and J are TRBV28 and TRBJ1-2, with 8 positions matching TRBD1. The CDR3 is 18 amino acids. Per germline, CDR1 MDHEN and CDR2 SYDVKM. The V gene end was trimmed by 3 bases and the J gene end by 6 bases; junction bases not matched to a gene: 18. The CDR3 coding sequence is TGTGCCAGCAGTTTCCCGGGACAGGCCCCCCGTGGAAGGGATGGCTACACCTTC. Protein product: CASSFPGQAPRGRDGYTF.

V and J are TRBV29-1 and TRBJ2-7; no clear D gene. V lost 5 bases, J lost 5 bases, and 10 bases lay in between. The germline V gene has CDR1 SQVTM and CDR2 ANQGSEA. This CDR3 contains 11 residues. Here the CDR3 DNA reads TGCAGCGTTCGCCAGAACCACGAGCAGTACTTC. It encodes CSVRQNHEQYF.

The CDR3, as DNA: TGTGCCATCAGTGAACAGGGTATGGGCAATCAGCCCCAGCATTTT. Its protein is CAISEQGMGNQPQHF. This chain joins TRBV10-3 and TRBJ1-5, with D possibly TRBD1 on 6 matching bases. Trimming pared 3 bases from V and 2 bases from J, leaving 11 bases between. Germline CDR1 is ENHRY and CDR2 is SYGVKD. The CDR3 contains 15 residues.

The chain couples TRBV15 to TRBJ1-4; 8 bases match TRBD1. Germline CDR1 reads LNHNV; CDR2 reads YYDKDF (reference sequence). The trim removed 5 bases at V and 5 bases at J, leaving 7 bases unmatched. This CDR3 is 15 amino acids long. CDR3 coding DNA: TGTGCCACCAGCGAAAGGACAGGGCAAAATGAAAAACTGTTTTTT. It yields the protein CATSERTGQNEKLFF.